This T cell receptor beta chain was observed in a study of shared clonotypes between healthy human individuals. Only in-frame clones appear in the TCRdb table, and some are missing; sequencing was by immunoSEQ multiplex PCR. This sample has fewer than 850,000 clones; about 96% occur once, and the top ten carry about 0.22%. The length of the CDR3 is 13 residues. Germline values: CDR1 SGDLS, CDR2 YYNGEE. Between the trimmed V and J ends, which lost 3 bases and 3 bases, there was a span of 10 bases. CD45RO-negative, CCR7-positively selected cells formed the naive CD8 fraction, excluding terminally differentiated effector memory CD45RA+ cells.

The TCR originated in a man aged 25-45 years in good health. The sample taken for sequencing was naive CD8+ T cells sorted from blood. The V call is TRBV9, the J call TRBJ2-7; D is unresolved. CDR3 DNA: TGTGCCAGCAGCGCAACCGGTGACTACGAGCAGTACTTC. Its protein product is CASSATGDYEQYF.